This passage covers 17 T cell receptor beta chains from one sample sequenced in a study of shared clonotypes between healthy human individuals. The protocol was immunoSEQ multiplex PCR, while the TCRdb copy is restricted to in-frame clones and leaves out a portion. The profile shows fewer than 700,000 clones, around three quarters of them singletons. The sample comprised PBMCs. These receptors came from a woman in her forties in good health. Some clones in this sample may be carry-over from other donors' samples.

This chain joins TRBV7-9 and TRBJ1-2; D is uncertain. Germline V gene lookup returns CDR1 SEHNR and CDR2 FQNEAQ (reference sequence). The CDR3 spans 13 residues. Trimming removed 5 bases at V and 4 bases at J, with 11 bases between. CDR3 sequence reads: CASSRAQAYGYTF. For the CDR3, the DNA is TGTGCCAGCAGCCGGGCCCAGGCCTATGGCTACACCTTC.

This chain links TRBV11-2 with TRBJ2-1, with D unclear. Germline CDR1 SGHAT, CDR2 FQNNGV. The ends were cut back, 2 bases at V and 6 bases at J, with 11 bases in the middle. This CDR3 is built from 14 residues. CDR3 in DNA: TGTGCCAGCAGCTTATCGGGTAGTTCCAATGAGCAGTTCTTC. It translates to CASSLSGSSNEQFF.

The DNA of the CDR3 is TGTGCCAGCAGCTTAGCGCAGGAGGGTCATCAACTGTTTTTT. Translated: CASSLAQEGHQLFF. The J gene is TRBJ1-4, the V gene TRBV7-9, with D unclear. V lost 0 bases to trimming and J lost 12 bases, with 14 bases between them. The CDR3 contains 14 residues. Germline V CDR1 and CDR2: SEHNR, FQNEAQ (reference sequence).

The sample holds a few counts of this clone. This sequence joins TRBV30 and TRBJ1-3, with D uncertain. Trimming removed 2 bases from V and 5 bases from J, with 10 bases in between. The CDR3 runs to 13 residues. Looked up from germline, CDR1 is GTSNPN and CDR2 is SVGIG (reference sequence). The CDR3 region is CAWSSGMRNTIYF. The CDR3 coding sequence is TGTGCCTGGAGTTCCGGAATGCGAAACACCATATATTTT.

V usage is TRBV5-1 and J usage is TRBJ2-1, with a possible D match to TRBD2 (5 bases). V dropped 0 bases and J dropped 8 bases, with 12 bases sitting between them. Per the germline V gene, CDR1 is SGHRS and CDR2 is YFSETQ. This CDR3 is built from 14 residues. CDR3 DNA sequence: TGCGCCAGCAGCTTGGAGCCGGGGTCCCATGAGCAGTTCTTC. It specifies CASSLEPGSHEQFF.

V gene TRBV30 combines with J gene TRBJ2-7; D possibly corresponds to TRBD1 (5 bases). Germline lookup yields CDR1 GTSNPN and CDR2 SVGIG (reference sequence). V lost 2 bases to trimming and J lost 7 bases, with 12 bases between them. This CDR3 comprises 12 residues. CDR3 sequence reads: CAWSIHAGEQYF. CDR3 coding DNA: TGTGCCTGGAGTATACACGCAGGGGAGCAGTACTTC.

In its sample, this clone was seen a few times. The chain has TRBV6-5 and TRBJ1-2; the D is unclear. Per the germline V gene, CDR1 is MNHEY and CDR2 is SVGAGI. CDR3 length: 13 amino acids. The ends were cut back, 6 bases at V and 6 bases at J, with 14 bases in the middle. CDR3 sequence: CASRNDPSHGYTF. The CDR3 bases are TGTGCCAGCAGAAACGACCCCAGCCATGGCTACACCTTC.

A note on this clone: Sequence at one end of the junction differs from germline and may be a read error. The V call is TRBV5-4, the J call TRBJ2-5; TRBD1 aligns across 8 bases. The CDR3 consists of 14 residues. Germline lookup yields CDR1 SGHNT and CDR2 YYREEE (reference sequence). As DNA, the CDR3 is TGTGTCAGCAGGAGATCGACAGGGGAAGGGACCCAGTACTTC. It specifies CVSRRSTGEGTQYF.

This chain connects TRBV29-1 to TRBJ2-1, with D perhaps TRBD1 or TRBD2 (6 bases each). This CDR3 contains 13 residues. Germline CDR1 SQVTM, CDR2 ANQGSEA. V was shortened by 4 bases and J by 15 bases, with 22 bases between the two germline ends. The CDR3 is CSVGYVGGVTRFF. The CDR3, as DNA: TGCAGCGTTGGGTATGTGGGGGGCGTTACCCGGTTCTTC.

The V gene is TRBV7-8, the J gene TRBJ2-7, with 7 bases that match TRBD2. Unmatched junction bases numbered 6, after V lost 1 base and J lost 6 bases. The germline gives CDR1 SGHVS, CDR2 FQNEAQ. There are 14 residues in the CDR3. The CDR3 here is CASSLEFGGGEQYF. CDR3 coding DNA: TGTGCCAGCAGCTTAGAATTCGGCGGGGGCGAGCAGTACTTC.

With regard to this clone: This clone may be a read error of a much larger clone one base away. This rearrangement joins TRBV30 to TRBJ2-5; 8 nucleotides line up with TRBD2. The CDR3 consists of 14 residues. Per the germline V gene, CDR1 is GTSNPN and CDR2 is SVGIG (reference sequence). Unmatched junction bases numbered 8, after V lost 4 bases and J lost 4 bases. CDR3 in amino acids: CAWTRLANRETQYF. CDR3 coding DNA: TGTGCCTGGACTCGACTAGCGAACAGAGAGACCCAGTACTTC.

CDR3 in DNA: TGTGCCACCAGCAGAGAAAGGGCCAGGGGGAGCGTCGAGCAGTACTTC. It translates to CATSRERARGSVEQYF. This chain links TRBV15 with TRBJ2-7; 7 nucleotides agree with TRBD1. J gave up 6 bases and V 0 bases, and 11 bases lay outside the gene matches. Germline CDR1 LNHNV, CDR2 YYDKDF (reference sequence). The CDR3 is 16 amino acids.

The V and J genes are TRBV2 and TRBJ2-3; D unclear. Germline V gene sequence: CDR1 SNHLY, CDR2 FYNNEI. Trimming removed 4 bases at V and 2 bases at J, with 10 bases between. The CDR3 runs 14 residues. The CDR3 region has the DNA TGTGCCAGCAGTGTAAACAGAGCCACAGATACGCAGTATTTT. Translated, it gives CASSVNRATDTQYF. Full variable domain (remainder filled in from reference TRBV2 and TRBJ2-3): EPEVTQTPSHQVTQMGQEVILRCVPISNHLYFYWYRQILGQKVEFLVSFYNNEISEKSEIFDDQFSVERPDGSNFTLKIRSTKLEDSAMYFCASSVNRATDTQYFGPGTRLTVL.

In regard to this clone: Being one base from a much bigger clone, this may be a read error. Other DNA sequences in the same sample also yield this CDR3. V and J are TRBV18 and TRBJ2-3, with a weak D call TRBD2 (6 bases). The CDR3 runs 12 residues. The V gene's germline CDR1 is KGHSH and CDR2 LQKENI. V lost 3 bases and J 5 bases, leaving 6 bases between the germline ends. CDR3 in DNA: TGTGCCAGCTCACCGGGGGGAGATACGCAGTATTTT. Translated, it gives CASSPGGDTQYF.

This chain joins TRBV27 and TRBJ2-7; D unresolved. V lost 6 bases to trimming and J lost 3 bases, with 12 bases between them. Germline V gene data show CDR1 as MNHEY and CDR2 as SMNVEV (reference sequence). The CDR3 loop spans 13 amino acids. The CDR3 loop reads CASSPVVNYEQYF. Written as DNA, the CDR3 is TGTGCCAGCAGCCCAGTTGTCAACTACGAGCAGTACTTC.

This chain links TRBV19 with TRBJ2-3; 10 bases are shared with TRBD2. V was clipped by 7 bases and J by 6 bases; unmatched bases: 16. The CDR3 covers 17 residues. Germline CDR1 LNHDA, CDR2 SQIVND (reference sequence). This CDR3 is CASTPRGLAGVVDTQYF. The CDR3 DNA reads as TGTGCCAGTACCCCAAGGGGGCTAGCGGGAGTGGTGGATACGCAGTATTTT.

The chain joins TRBV18 to TRBJ1-3; perhaps TRBD1 as D (5 bases). Germline V gene sequence: CDR1 KGHSH, CDR2 LQKENI. V was cut by 2 bases and J by 0 bases, with 17 bases left in between. CDR3 size: 18 residues. The CDR3 loop is CASSPGMGRTNSGNTIYF. DNA for the CDR3: TGTGCCAGCTCACCAGGGATGGGACGTACTAACTCTGGAAACACCATATATTTT.